One and the same sample provided the 12 T cell receptor beta chains below, sequenced in a study of T cells expressing NK-cell markers. TCRdb reprocessed the 5' RACE reads, keeping one entry per CDR3 protein, no DNA. This table lists about 160,000 distinct CDR3 sequences. The sequencing input was blood T cells: a sorted CD56 or NKG2C T cell subset, CD4+ or CD8+ T cells, or bulk PBMC T cells (not recorded which). Receptors originate from a man aged 18 to 69 in good health.

The CDR3 region is CASSPGPRSDTQYF. This chain uses TRBV6-5 with TRBJ2-3; TCRdb's D gene call, TRBD1, goes unchecked for lack of DNA. Looked up from germline, CDR1 is MNHEY and CDR2 is SVGAGI. The length of the CDR3 is 14 residues.

The chain recombines TRBV7-7 with TRBJ2-5; TCRdb selects TRBD2, and the lack of DNA leaves this call unchecked. This CDR3 spans 15 amino acids. CDR1 and CDR2 (germline): SSHAT, FNYEAQ (reference sequence). CDR3 protein: CASSPLWTPQETQYF.

The V and J genes are TRBV11-1 and TRBJ2-4; without DNA, the TCRdb call of TRBD1 cannot be checked. The CDR3 runs 18 residues. Germline V gene sequence: CDR1 SGHAT, CDR2 FQDESV (reference sequence). CDR3 amino acids: CASSSNRDRDFGKNIQYF.

The chain carries TRBV6-1 and TRBJ2-7; the D call from TCRdb, TRBD2, cannot be confirmed without DNA. The CDR3 totals 16 residues. Germline V gene data show CDR1 as MNHNS and CDR2 as SASEGT. CDR3 residues: CASSEEIRDSKWEQYF.

The rearrangement links TRBV9 to TRBJ2-5; TCRdb picks TRBD1, but there is no DNA to check that call. The CDR3 covers 16 residues. Germline V CDR1 and CDR2: SGDLS, YYNGEE. This CDR3 reads CASNFGPTAPKETQYF.

The rearrangement links TRBV5-6 to TRBJ1-2; TCRdb returns TRBD1, unconfirmable since there is no DNA. Germline V CDR1 and CDR2: SGHDT, YYEEEE. The CDR3 is 14 amino acids. The CDR3 reads CASSEGWGRDGYTF.

The chain uses TRBV7-7 and TRBJ2-2; TCRdb calls TRBD1, which cannot be checked without DNA. The CDR3 runs 17 residues. Germline V gives CDR1 SSHAT, CDR2 FNYEAQ (reference sequence). This CDR3 reads CASSPIIQGASTGELFF.

The chain is built from TRBV6-5 and TRBJ1-4. The CDR3 extends over 16 amino acids. Looked up from germline, CDR1 is MNHEY and CDR2 is SVGAGI. This CDR3 is CASSYSWAGANEKLFF.

The chain links TRBV2 to TRBJ2-3; TCRdb designates TRBD1, a call that cannot be tested without DNA. The CDR3 covers 14 residues. Looked up from germline, CDR1 is SNHLY and CDR2 is FYNNEI. CDR3 residues: CASGQGVRTDTQYF.

This sequence joins TRBV29-1 and TRBJ2-3; checking the TCRdb D call of TRBD1 is not possible without DNA. Germline CDR1 and CDR2: SQVTM and ANQGSEA. The CDR3 sequence is 16 residues long. The CDR3 spells CSVEIQTGFPLDTQYF.

The V gene is TRBV5-6, the J gene TRBJ2-1. The CDR3 spans 13 residues. The germline CDR1 and CDR2 sequences are SGHDT and YYEEEE. The CDR3 protein is CASSSGGPSEQFF. Full variable domain (remainder filled in from reference TRBV5-6 and TRBJ2-1): DAGVTQSPTHLIKTRGQQVTLRCSPKSGHDTVSWYQQALGQGPQFIFQYYEEEERQRGNFPDRFSGHQFPNYSSELNVNALLLGDSALYLCASSSGGPSEQFFGPGTRLTVL.

This chain connects TRBV25-1 to TRBJ2-7. Germline assignment: CDR1 MGHDK and CDR2 SYGVNS. The CDR3 runs to 14 residues. The CDR3 spells CASSEYGPPYEQYF.